These 18 T cell receptor beta chains came from one sample sequenced in a study of PD-1 blockade in classical Hodgkin lymphoma. Clones were sequenced by immunoSEQ multiplex PCR, and TCRdb holds only the in-frame ones, with some missing. The data show roughly 50,000 clones, 65% to 85% seen once. Every patient was affected by relapse after autologous stem cell transplantation, while exposure to brentuximab vedotin was not uniform. This sample comprised peripheral blood mononuclear cells (PBMCs), obtained at baseline. The receptors derive from a human donor with classical Hodgkin lymphoma.

The chain employs TRBV7-2 and TRBJ1-1; D is possibly TRBD1 (5 bases). Germline V CDR1 and CDR2: SGHTA, FQGNSA. The CDR3 runs 13 residues. Trimming pared 7 bases from V and 5 bases from J, leaving 14 bases between. The CDR3 nucleotides are TGTGCCAGCACCGACGGGGGGTGGACTGAAGCTTTCTTT. Translated: CASTDGGWTEAFF.

The chain uses TRBV6-1 and TRBJ2-1; possible D gene TRBD2, 6 bases. V lost 8 bases and J 12 bases, leaving 14 bases between the germline ends. CDR1 and CDR2 from the germline V gene are MNHNS and SASEGT. The CDR3 spans 11 residues. CDR3 region: CASLLEGGQFF. For the CDR3, the DNA is TGTGCCAGCCTTCTGGAGGGAGGGCAGTTCTTC.

The genes are TRBV6-6 and TRBJ2-1; a weak D match, TRBD2 (6 bases). This CDR3 is 15 amino acids long. V was trimmed by 5 bases and J by 0 bases, leaving 11 bases between them. Per the germline V gene, CDR1 is MNHNY and CDR2 is SVGAGI (reference sequence). The CDR3 here is CASSPDGGSYNEQFF. CDR3 sequence (DNA): TGTGCCAGCAGTCCCGACGGGGGCTCCTACAATGAGCAGTTCTTC.

The genes are TRBV7-6 and TRBJ2-1, with D perhaps TRBD1 or TRBD2 (7 bases each). The CDR3 is 15 residues long. Germline CDR1 is SGHVS and CDR2 is FNYEAQ. With 4 bases removed from V and 6 bases from J, the gap between germline ends came to 16 bases. CDR3 coding DNA: TGTGCCAGCAGCTCAGGGGGGAGGGCCCTCAATGAGCAGTTCTTC. It encodes CASSSGGRALNEQFF.

This chain links TRBV7-9 with TRBJ2-2; D gene uncertain. Between the trimmed V and J ends, which lost 0 bases and 2 bases, there was a span of 7 bases. Germline assignment: CDR1 SEHNR and CDR2 FQNEAQ (reference sequence). The CDR3 totals 15 residues. CDR3 sequence reads: CASSLAGRNTGELFF. CDR3 sequence (DNA): TGTGCCAGCAGCTTAGCAGGCAGAAACACCGGGGAGCTGTTTTTT.

The rearrangement links TRBV27 to TRBJ2-2; D is ambiguous. Trimming removed 3 bases from V and 3 bases from J, with 11 bases in between. In germline, CDR1 is MNHEY, CDR2 SMNVEV (reference sequence). This CDR3 spans 15 amino acids. The CDR3 spells CASSFLSRYTGELFF. The CDR3 coding sequence is TGTGCCAGCAGTTTCCTCAGTCGTTACACCGGGGAGCTGTTTTTT.

This chain connects TRBV5-4 to TRBJ1-2, with D uncertain. Germline V gene sequence: CDR1 SGHNT, CDR2 YYREEE (reference sequence). The CDR3 has 14 residues. V was pared by 2 bases and J by 3 bases, with 11 bases between. The CDR3 region has the DNA TGTGCCAGCAGCTTTCGGACGGCCTACTATGGCTACACCTTC. It yields the protein CASSFRTAYYGYTF.

The J gene is TRBJ2-7, the V gene TRBV19; maybe TRBD2 (6 bases). With 1 base removed from V and 2 bases from J, the gap between germline ends came to 15 bases. Germline CDR1 LNHDA, CDR2 SQIVND (reference sequence). The CDR3 is 16 amino acids. The CDR3 loop reads CASSIGAPRGPYEQYF. CDR3 in DNA: TGTGCCAGTAGTATAGGAGCGCCGCGGGGACCCTACGAGCAGTACTTC.

This rearrangement joins TRBV30 to TRBJ1-1; D remains unclear. The CDR3 runs to 12 residues. Germline V gives CDR1 GTSNPN, CDR2 SVGIG (reference sequence). With 5 bases removed from V and 5 bases from J, the gap between germline ends came to 12 bases. CDR3 region: CAWDESSTEAFF. The CDR3 DNA reads as TGTGCCTGGGACGAATCTAGTACTGAAGCTTTCTTT.

This clone was picked up a small number of times. The chain has TRBV7-9 and TRBJ2-7; tentative D call: TRBD2 (5 bases). The CDR3 covers 14 residues. V shed 3 bases and J shed 5 bases, with 14 bases lying between them. The germline gives CDR1 SEHNR, CDR2 FQNEAQ (reference sequence). This CDR3 is CASSFGVTNDEQYF. In DNA, the CDR3 is TGTGCCAGCAGCTTCGGGGTGACGAACGACGAGCAGTACTTC.

This clone was detected only a few times. The chain couples TRBV5-1 to TRBJ2-3; no clear D gene. Per the germline V gene, CDR1 is SGHRS and CDR2 is YFSETQ. The CDR3 is made up of 14 amino acids. Trimming left V 1 base short and J 4 bases short, with 10 bases between. For the CDR3, the DNA is TGCGCCAGCAGCTTGCTGGGTGTGGCAGATACGCAGTATTTT. Translation: CASSLLGVADTQYF.

J is TRBJ1-5 and V is TRBV2; tentative D call: TRBD1 (5 bases). Trimming pared 4 bases from V and 0 bases from J, leaving 10 bases between. The CDR3 has 15 amino acids. Germline values: CDR1 SNHLY, CDR2 FYNNEI. The chain's CDR3 is CASSGQSYSNQPQHF. The CDR3 DNA reads as TGTGCCAGCAGTGGACAGTCCTATAGCAATCAGCCCCAGCATTTT.

The rearrangement joins TRBV30 to TRBJ2-7, with 9 nucleotides matching TRBD1. The V and J ends lost 0 bases and 5 bases, in that order; junction bases with no gene match: 5. The CDR3 covers 14 residues. Germline V lookup: CDR1 GTSNPN, CDR2 SVGIG (reference sequence). CDR3 coding DNA: TGTGCCTGGAGTGTAATAGGGACAGGGAACGAGCAGTACTTC. Protein: CAWSVIGTGNEQYF.

The chain combines TRBV13 with TRBJ1-2; a possible D gene is TRBD1 (5 bases). There are 11 residues in the CDR3. Germline V CDR1 and CDR2: PRHDT, FYEKMQ (reference sequence). Trimming pared 6 bases from V and 8 bases from J, leaving 10 bases between. CDR3 nucleotides: TGTGCCAGCAGGGGGCGTGGAGGCTACACCTTC. This encodes CASRGRGGYTF.

This chain links TRBV4-3 with TRBJ2-4; D is ambiguous. CDR3 size: 17 residues. Deletions cut 0 bases from V and 0 bases from J, with 12 bases between. Germline values: CDR1 LGHNA, CDR2 YSLEER. The CDR3 DNA sequence: TGCGCCAGCAGCCAAGATCTCGGCAGTATAGCCAAAAACATTCAGTACTTC. This gives the protein CASSQDLGSIAKNIQYF.

This sequence joins TRBV7-9 and TRBJ2-6, with D possibly being TRBD1 or TRBD2 (6 bases each). The CDR3 contains 15 residues. The germline gives CDR1 SEHNR, CDR2 FQNEAQ (reference sequence). V was shortened by 11 bases and J by 11 bases, with 25 bases between the two germline ends. CDR3 DNA sequence: TGTGCCTCCCCGGGGGCAGAATATTTTCGGGACGTCCTGACTTTC. Amino acids: CASPGAEYFRDVLTF.

In DNA form, the CDR3 reads TGTGCCAGCAGTTCACTTCATGAGCAGTTCTTC. Protein sequence: CASSSLHEQFF. The V gene is TRBV27, the J gene TRBJ2-1; no clear D. The CDR3 is 11 residues long. V was clipped by 4 bases and J by 8 bases, with 6 bases between them. CDR1 is MNHEY, CDR2 SMNVEV, per germline (reference sequence).

The chain uses TRBV7-2 and TRBJ1-5; 7 nucleotides agree with TRBD1. There are 19 residues in the CDR3. Germline V gives CDR1 SGHTA, CDR2 FQGNSA. Trimming at V came to 6 bases and at J to 0 bases, leaving 17 bases not matched to a gene. CDR3 protein: CASSWFPRTGDHSNQPQHF. The CDR3 DNA follows: TGTGCCAGCAGTTGGTTTCCCCGTACAGGGGACCATAGCAATCAGCCCCAGCATTTT.